The present entry profiles one T cell receptor beta chain with its context. Its antigen remains undetermined. No per-base quality is available; no much larger clone lies one base away. The CDR3 covers 15 residues, taking in both the cysteine and the phenylalanine. Here the CDR3 DNA is all that survives: 45 bases in frame from base 1. V is shortened by 3 bases, J by 7 bases, and the region joining them spans 15 bases. Sequences MDHEN (CDR1) and SYDVKM (CDR2) are obtained from the germline V gene. The entry originates in a study of Ad26.COV2.S vaccination and SARS-CoV-2 variants (dated by TCRdb to 2020 to 2023). For the study in its entirety: Vaccine-arm donors were drawn from COV1001, a multicentre, randomized, double-blind, placebo-controlled phase I-IIa trial of Ad26.COV2.S in healthy adults. A total of around 32 samples were included in the TCR-sequenced set, comprising roughly 19 Ad26.COV2.S vaccine recipients, 5 placebo recipients and 8 SARS-CoV-2 convalescent individuals. Investigators remained blinded to trial group allocation during experiments and outcome assessment. The specificity and breadth of SARS-CoV-2-reactive T cell receptors after Ad26.COV2.S vaccination were assessed by TCRbeta repertoire sequencing. Participants in the trial were split at random into five groups of five each, receiving low-dose or high-dose Ad26.COV2.S once or twice, or else placebo on both occasions. Dosing of Ad26.COV2.S was intramuscular, at either 5x10^10 or 1x10^11 viral particles, delivered as one shot or as two shots spaced 56 days apart.

Findings and caveats that apply to the study as a whole: The study was not powered to compare responses between vaccine doses or regimens. According to the authors, total T cell responses may have been underestimated by the TCR breadth and depth analyses. After vaccination, spike-specific CD8+ and CD4+ T cell responses were reported to show substantial breadth. Compared with placebo recipients, Ad26.COV2.S recipients showed higher spike-specific TCR breadth (P = 0.0014). Non-spike TCR breadth was comparable between vaccine and placebo recipients, consistent with the vaccine containing only spike.

The immunoSEQ Assay was the method used to sequence TCRbeta CDR3 regions. After extraction, genomic DNA underwent amplification by bias-controlled multiplex PCR, followed by high-throughput sequencing. In the paper's pipeline: To quantify the absolute abundance of every unique TCRbeta CDR3 region, sequences were collapsed and filtered. T cell fraction was estimated by normalizing TCRbeta template counts to usable DNA, with usable DNA measured through amplification of reference genes found in all nucleated cells. Repertoire TCRs were annotated as SARS-CoV-2-specific when V gene, CDR3 amino acid sequence and J gene were exactly matched to a known reactive TCR set. The reference SARS-CoV-2 TCR set was derived from MIRA and filtered for enrichment in COVID-19-positive ImmuneCODE repertoires, a step that removed public or cross-reactive TCRs. Using the MIRA antigens, annotated TCRs were further analysed by specific ORF or by position within an ORF. Breadth was defined as annotated unique rearrangements over total unique productive rearrangements; depth was the summed frequency of those rearrangements. Group comparisons of TCR breadth used two-sided Wilcoxon rank-sum tests. In its TCRdb copy, this immuneACCESS table keeps in-frame sequences only and misses some clones. Where compared with another copy, unresolved V genes explain less than half of these, and the others have no known cause. Clonal size and the V and J genes are those of that table, whereas D and trimming came from the DNA. The sample has 450,000 to 550,000 clones on record, 89% of them singletons. The top ten hold roughly 2.5% of the sample.

The treatment or condition label for this specimen denotes: around 19 received Ad26.COV2.S at low or high dose, single or two shots; roughly 5 received placebo; per-sample allocation not given. For vaccine and placebo recipients, repertoires were sequenced using samples collected on day 63 after the first injection. In Cohort 1b, 25 or so adults aged 18-55 years were enrolled at a single site in Boston, USA, between 29 July and 7 August 2020. Ad26.COV2.S was a replication-incompetent adenovirus type 26 vector expressing a prefusion-stabilized SARS-CoV-2 spike protein from the original Wuhan strain.

Sequenced material: peripheral blood, taken in a trial of Ad26.COV2.S vaccine versus placebo. This clonotype originated in a person between 18 and 65 years old who received the Ad26.COV2.S COVID-19 vaccine or a placebo. The sequence links TRBV28 to TRBJ2-2, and TRBD1 may be the D gene, going by 6 matching bases. CDR3 reads: CASSLWGHENGELFF. The nucleotides read TGTGCCAGCAGTTTGTGGGGACATGAAAACGGGGAGCTGTTTTTT.